Listed below are T cell receptor beta chains from one sample, sequenced in a study of blood T cell repertoires in COVID-19. Assay used: immunoSEQ multiplex PCR; TCRdb lists only in-frame clones, some missing. This sample has about 180,000 clones; 70% to 90% occur once, and the top ten carry approximately 2.7%. The sample comprised peripheral blood. Source of these receptors: a middle-aged man with active or convalescent COVID-19. Both conserved end residues are part of each CDR3. A D gene is named only where the DNA matches it firmly. The listing skips clone size in some rows; elsewhere it reads once, few, many or a size class.

CDR3 length: 15
V gene: TRBV9
J gene: TRBJ2-1
clone size: -
D gene: TRBD2
CDR3 protein: CASSPRGWGGNEQFF
CDR3 DNA: TGTGCCAGCAGCCCGAGGGGTTGGGGGGGCAATGAGCAGTTCTTC

CDR3 length: 13
V gene: TRBV30
J gene: TRBJ1-1
clone size: once
D gene: -
CDR3 protein: CAWSVGVSTEAFF
CDR3 DNA: TGTGCCTGGAGTGTGGGAGTGTCCACTGAAGCTTTCTTT

CDR3 length: 12
V gene: TRBV5-1
J gene: TRBJ2-1
clone size: -
D gene: -
CDR3 protein: CASSLVGTEQFF
CDR3 DNA: TGCGCCAGCAGCTTGGTGGGGACAGAGCAGTTCTTC

CDR3 length: 16
V gene: TRBV9
J gene: TRBJ2-5
clone size: -
D gene: -
CDR3 protein: CASSVRGLTLQETQYF
CDR3 DNA: TGTGCCAGCAGCGTCAGGGGCCTTACCCTACAAGAGACCCAGTACTTC

CDR3 length: 16
V gene: TRBV4-3
J gene: TRBJ1-5
clone size: few
D gene: -
CDR3 protein: CASSQEAGMGGQPQHF
CDR3 DNA: TGCGCCAGCAGCCAAGAGGCAGGGATGGGAGGTCAGCCCCAGCATTTT

CDR3 length: 12
V gene: TRBV12-3/TRBV12-4
J gene: TRBJ1-2
clone size: -
D gene: -
CDR3 protein: CASSTRTSGYTF
CDR3 DNA: TGTGCCAGCAGTACTCGGACAAGTGGCTACACCTTC

CDR3 length: 14
V gene: TRBV28
J gene: TRBJ1-2
clone size: -
D gene: -
CDR3 protein: CASRRDITNYGYTF
CDR3 DNA: TGTGCCAGCAGGAGGGACATTACTAACTATGGCTACACCTTC

CDR3 length: 16
V gene: TRBV19
J gene: TRBJ2-7
clone size: -
D gene: -
CDR3 protein: CASSRGGPRSSYEQYF
CDR3 DNA: TGTGCCAGTAGTAGGGGAGGACCCAGATCCTCCTACGAGCAGTACTTC

CDR3 length: 14
V gene: TRBV5-1
J gene: TRBJ2-5
clone size: -
D gene: -
CDR3 protein: CASSLGARGETQYF
CDR3 DNA: TGCGCCAGCAGCTTGGGGGCCAGGGGAGAGACCCAGTACTTC

CDR3 length: 15
V gene: TRBV7-9
J gene: TRBJ1-5
clone size: -
D gene: -
CDR3 protein: CASSLEGGSNQPQHF
CDR3 DNA: TGTGCCAGCAGCTTAGAGGGGGGGAGCAATCAGCCCCAGCATTTT

CDR3 length: 11
V gene: TRBV7-5
J gene: TRBJ1-1
clone size: -
D gene: -
CDR3 protein: CARRGSTEAFF
CDR3 DNA: TGTGCCAGAAGGGGGAGCACTGAAGCTTTCTTT

CDR3 length: 15
V gene: TRBV5-1
J gene: TRBJ2-3
clone size: -
D gene: TRBD1
CDR3 protein: CASSLVGRGPDTQYF
CDR3 DNA: TGCGCCAGCAGCTTGGTGGGCAGGGGGCCAGATACGCAGTATTTT